These 12 T cell receptor beta chains share one sample of origin, sequenced in a study of T-cell memory formation after mild COVID-19. TCRdb ran MiXCR on the 5' RACE reads and lists one entry per CDR3 protein. The sample lists hundreds of thousands of distinct CDR3 sequences, roughly 17% occurring once. The sample comprised PBMCs or a T cell subset sorted from them (not recorded which). These receptors all stem from an adult woman who had mild COVID-19 (a few samples of this study predate the infection). Cell type and time point are not known.

This clonotype has just a few counts. V usage is TRBV20-1 and J usage is TRBJ2-2, with D perhaps matching TRBD2 (5 bases). From germline, CDR1 is DFQATT and CDR2 SNEGSKA (reference sequence). V gave up 0 bases and J gave up 6 bases, with 14 bases separating them. The CDR3 consists of 15 residues. In nucleotides, the CDR3 is TGCAGTGCTAGAGAAGACGGGGATTTGGCCGGGGAGCTGTTTTTT. Its protein product is CSAREDGDLAGELFF.

The CDR3 reads CASTRGLLYEQYF. The CDR3 bases are TGTGCCAGTACCAGGGGCTTACTCTACGAGCAGTACTTC. V and J are TRBV12-3 or TRBV12-4 and TRBJ2-7, with D possibly being TRBD1 (6 bases). The CDR3 sequence is 13 residues long. V was pared by 9 bases and J by 3 bases, with 15 bases between.

This sequence joins TRBV7-2 and TRBJ2-5; 7 bases are a match to TRBD2. Germline values: CDR1 SGHTA, CDR2 FQGNSA. The CDR3 consists of 15 residues. J gave up 3 bases and V 5 bases, and 9 bases lay outside the gene matches. CDR3: CASSAVGGFEETQYF. The CDR3 DNA reads as TGTGCCAGCAGCGCCGTCGGGGGGTTTGAAGAGACCCAGTACTTC. Filled out from reference TRBV7-2 and TRBJ2-5, the complete variable domain reads GAGVSQSPSNKVTEKGKDVELRCDPISGHTALYWYRQSLGQGLEFLIYFQGNSAPDKSGLPSDRFSAERTGGSVSTLTIQRTQQEDSAVYLCASSAVGGFEETQYFGPGTRLLVL.

The chain couples TRBV4-1 to TRBJ2-1, with D maybe TRBD1 (6 bases). CDR1 and CDR2 (germline): MGHRA, YSYEKL. The CDR3 has 17 amino acids. V dropped 0 bases and J dropped 5 bases, with 17 bases sitting between them. CDR3 nucleotides: TGCGCCAGCAGCCAAGACAGGGGACGGGGTATAAACAATGAGCAGTTCTTC. Its protein is CASSQDRGRGINNEQFF.

There are a few counts of this clonotype. The chain links TRBV20-1 to TRBJ1-1, with 7 bases aligning to TRBD1. Trimming took 0 bases from V and 6 from J; bases not matched to a gene: 10. The CDR3 is 15 residues long. CDR1 is DFQATT, CDR2 SNEGSKA, per germline (reference sequence). The CDR3 here is CSARDREGGRAEAFF. In DNA form, the CDR3 reads TGCAGTGCTAGAGATCGTGAAGGGGGCAGAGCTGAAGCTTTCTTT.

This clonotype turned up a few times. This chain connects TRBV5-4 to TRBJ2-3, with D possibly called TRBD1 or TRBD2 (5 bases each). The CDR3 is 16 residues long. Trimming left V 5 bases short and J 1 base short, with 17 bases between. Germline V gene data show CDR1 as SGHNT and CDR2 as YYREEE (reference sequence). The CDR3 DNA sequence: TGTGCCAGCAGTTGGGGGACCTCGACAGGCACAGATACGCAGTATTTT. The encoded protein is CASSWGTSTGTDTQYF.

This clonotype was picked up one time. The chain is built from TRBV10-1 and TRBJ2-7, with 10 bases aligning to TRBD2. With 3 bases clipped from V and 4 bases from J, the junction kept 9 bases outside the gene matches. Germline V gene data show CDR1 as WNHNN and CDR2 as SYGVQD (reference sequence). The CDR3 loop spans 16 amino acids. The CDR3 sequence: CASSERQLAGRYEQYF. The CDR3, as DNA: TGCGCCAGCAGTGAACGCCAACTAGCGGGGAGATACGAGCAGTACTTC.

This clonotype was detected a few times. The chain uses TRBV6-5 and TRBJ1-1, with D tentatively TRBD1 (6 bases). V lost 6 bases, J lost 6 bases, and 23 bases lay in between. Germline V gene lookup returns CDR1 MNHEY and CDR2 SVGAGI. The CDR3 consists of 16 residues. The CDR3 nucleotides are TGTGCCAGCAGGACCAGGGACGGGGGCCTTTCCGCTGAAGCTTTCTTT. Its translation: CASRTRDGGLSAEAFF.

This chain joins TRBV6-1 and TRBJ2-5, with D unclear. The CDR3 sequence is 14 residues long. Germline CDR1 MNHNS, CDR2 SASEGT. The V end lost 3 bases, the J end lost 4 bases, and 12 bases lay between the germline ends. The CDR3, as DNA: TGTGCCAGCAGTGACGGCTGGGTGCGAGAGACCCAGTACTTC. Its protein is CASSDGWVRETQYF.

The chain combines TRBV6-2 or TRBV6-3 with TRBJ2-1; D is unclear. V shed 5 bases and J shed 7 bases, with 15 bases lying between them. This CDR3 comprises 14 residues. CDR1 and CDR2 (germline): MNHEY, SVGEGT. The CDR3 loop reads CASSTPTSGNEQFF. The CDR3 DNA reads as TGTGCCAGCAGTACACCGACCTCGGGTAATGAGCAGTTCTTC.

This clonotype was detected ten times or more. V is TRBV5-1 and J is TRBJ2-1; maybe TRBD1 (6 bases). This CDR3 is built from 16 residues. The V gene lost 0 bases and the J gene lost 9 bases, with 19 bases spanning the gap. The germline V gene encodes CDR1 SGHRS and CDR2 YFSETQ. CDR3 residues: CASSLAGDLLLREQFF. In DNA, the CDR3 is TGCGCCAGCAGCTTGGCAGGGGACCTCCTTTTGCGTGAGCAGTTCTTC.

CDR3 region: CASQWQSGELFF. CDR3 bases: TGTGCCAGCCAGTGGCAGTCCGGGGAGCTGTTTTTT. V and J are TRBV25-1 and TRBJ2-2, with no clear D. V gave up 8 bases and J gave up 6 bases, with 10 bases separating them. Germline lookup yields CDR1 MGHDK and CDR2 SYGVNS. This CDR3 region has 12 residues.